This TCR beta chain was found in a study of human T cells and chemical hapten exposure. In the study overall: Patients got weekly scalp diphenylcyclopropenone doses over the roughly 22-week study.

The V gene's germline CDR1 is DFQATT and CDR2 SNEGSKA (reference sequence). CDR3 length: 16 amino acids. J was trimmed by 0 bases and V by 0 bases; bases with no gene match: 4. About this clonotype: Its antigen is as yet unknown.

Overall study findings and caveats: Clustering by CDR3 similarity yielded significantly more large clusters from expanded TCRs than controls.

TCRdb recomputed calls from the RACE reads with MiXCR, one row per CDR3 protein. The table lists approximately 97,000 distinct CDR3 sequences, roughly a quarter of them singletons, with about 9.4% in the top ten. The time point denotes: patch test 3, about 24 weeks after DPC sensitization. The treatment denotes: therapeutic diphenylcyclopropenone sensitization with weekly scalp DPC. The chain is built from TRBV20-1 and TRBJ2-1, with 8 bases lining up with TRBD1. This clonotype originated in a man in his forties or fifties with alopecia areata. Some clones in this sample may be carry-over from other donors' samples. The sequences come from whole blood, collected in connection with sensitization to the hapten diphenylcyclopropenone (DPC). The CDR3 region has the DNA TGCAGTGCTAGAGATCCTCAGGGGGCCTCCTACAATGAGCAGTTCTTC. Translation gives CSARDPQGASYNEQFF.